This TCR beta chain was identified in a study of OX40 agonist ivuxolimab in advanced cancers. About this clone: Its antigen is unidentified.

The CDR3 has 15 amino acids. CDR1 and CDR2 from the germline V gene are MNHNY and SVGAGI (reference sequence). With 5 bases clipped from V and 0 bases from J, the junction kept 6 bases outside the gene matches. Libraries were prepared by immunoSEQ multiplex PCR; TCRdb keeps only in-frame clonotypes and omits some of them. The table has 70,000 to 95,000 clones, roughly 94% seen once; the top ten hold 0.5% to 0.65%. Regarding the study as a whole: Among the lowest levels of clonal expansion were found in partial responders at 0.1-3.0 mg/kg.

V is TRBV6-6 and J is TRBJ2-7; 8 bases are a match to TRBD1. The sequence was obtained from an adult with an advanced solid tumor such as melanoma, head and neck, liver or kidney cancer. The sequenced sample was CD4+ or CD8+ T cells sorted from blood, obtained in a trial of the OX40 agonist ivuxolimab. In DNA, the CDR3 is TGTGCCAGCAGTACCACGGGACAGGTCTCCTACGAGCAGTACTTC. Translating it yields CASSTTGQVSYEQYF.